These 17 T cell receptor beta chains originate from one sample sequenced in a study of blood T cell repertoires in COVID-19. Method: immunoSEQ multiplex PCR; TCRdb's copy keeps in-frame clones and lacks some. Of under 35,000 clones in the sample, less than 80% were seen once. The sequenced material came from peripheral blood. All receptors derive from a man aged 80 or over with acute or convalescent COVID-19.

The chain carries TRBV5-5 and TRBJ2-1; 10 bases agree with TRBD2. The J segment lost 9 bases and the V segment lost 2 bases, leaving 8 bases of the junction unmatched. CDR1 and CDR2 (germline): SGHKS, YYEKEE (reference sequence). The CDR3 contains 15 residues. The CDR3 protein is CASSFPSGGAGEQFF. In DNA, the CDR3 is TGTGCCAGCAGCTTCCCCAGCGGGGGGGCCGGTGAGCAGTTCTTC.

V and J are TRBV25-1 and TRBJ1-5; D not certain. The CDR3 has 14 residues. The germline V gene encodes CDR1 MGHDK and CDR2 SYGVNS. V was pared by 5 bases and J by 6 bases, with 14 bases between. DNA of the CDR3: TGTGCCAGCAGTTCACGGTGGAGACTTCAGCCCCAGCATTTT. It translates to CASSSRWRLQPQHF.

This sequence joins TRBV5-1 and TRBJ2-7; 8 nucleotides line up with TRBD1. This CDR3 has 15 amino acids. Germline values: CDR1 SGHRS, CDR2 YFSETQ. Trimming at V came to 2 bases and at J to 0 bases, leaving 4 bases not matched to a gene. CDR3 amino acids: CASSFAGGSSYEQYF. The CDR3 DNA is TGCGCCAGCAGCTTTGCAGGGGGCAGCTCCTACGAGCAGTACTTC.

The chain employs TRBV7-2 and TRBJ2-3, with 8 positions matching TRBD2. V lost 4 bases and J lost 1; bases outside the gene matches: 4. The CDR3 covers 15 residues. Germline CDR1 and CDR2: SGHTA and FQGNSA. The DNA of the CDR3 is TGTGCCAGCAGCTCGACTAGCGCTGGCACAGATACGCAGTATTTT. It encodes CASSSTSAGTDTQYF. Looking up the rest from reference TRBV7-2 and TRBJ2-3 gives the full variable domain: GAGVSQSPSNKVTEKGKDVELRCDPISGHTALYWYRQSLGQGLEFLIYFQGNSAPDKSGLPSDRFSAERTGGSVSTLTIQRTQQEDSAVYLCASSSTSAGTDTQYFGPGTRLTVL.

This sequence joins TRBV10-3 and TRBJ1-5; no clear D gene. Trimming shortened V by 0 bases and J by 2 bases, and 5 bases separated the two germline ends. Germline V lookup: CDR1 ENHRY, CDR2 SYGVKD. The CDR3 is 14 residues long. CDR3 protein: CAISESRGNQPQHF. CDR3 in DNA: TGTGCCATCAGTGAGTCGCGAGGCAATCAGCCCCAGCATTTT.

The chain has TRBV2 and TRBJ1-2; D is unresolved. The CDR3 has 12 amino acids. The V gene's germline CDR1 is SNHLY and CDR2 FYNNEI. The V and J ends lost 4 bases and 7 bases respectively, with 10 bases between them. DNA of the CDR3: TGTGCCAGCAGTGGGCAGGCTACTGGCTACACCTTC. It yields the protein CASSGQATGYTF.

This chain joins TRBV28 and TRBJ1-2, with D hard to call. The CDR3 has 10 residues. V dropped 6 bases and J dropped 5 bases, with 4 bases sitting between them. In germline, CDR1 is MDHEN, CDR2 SYDVKM. CDR3 sequence reads: CASSKYGYTF. The DNA for the CDR3 is TGTGCCAGCAGCAAATATGGCTACACCTTC.

This sequence joins TRBV23-1 and TRBJ2-7; D gene ambiguous. TRBV23-1 carries the ORF label, with uncertain function. The CDR3 sequence is 14 residues long. Trimming left V 4 bases short and J 6 bases short, with 16 bases between. The CDR3 region is CASSLKSSWSEQYF. CDR3 nucleotides: TGCGCCAGCAGTCTCAAATCTTCCTGGAGCGAGCAGTACTTC.

The V gene is TRBV5-1, the J gene TRBJ2-6, with 8 bases identical to TRBD1. The V segment lost 2 bases and the J segment 0 bases; nucleotides outside the gene matches: 10. From germline, CDR1 is SGHRS and CDR2 YFSETQ. The CDR3 totals 19 residues. CDR3 bases: TGCGCCAGCAGCTTAGGGACAGGCCATCGGGTCTCTGGGGCCAACGTCCTGACTTTC. Protein: CASSLGTGHRVSGANVLTF.

The V call is TRBV12-5, the J call TRBJ2-4; TRBD2 matches at 12 bases. The germline V gene encodes CDR1 LGHNT and CDR2 FRNRAP. V lost 6 bases and J lost 7; bases outside the gene matches: 7. The CDR3 sequence is 15 residues long. Here the CDR3 reads CASGLTSGGSNIQYF. As DNA, the CDR3 is TGTGCTAGTGGCCTCACTAGCGGGGGGTCCAACATTCAGTACTTC. The full variable domain, completed using reference TRBV12-5 and TRBJ2-4, is DARVTQTPRHKVTEMGQEVTMRCQPILGHNTVFWYRQTMMQGLELLAYFRNRAPLDDSGMPKDRFSAEMPDATLATLKIQPSEPRDSAVYFCASGLTSGGSNIQYFGAGTRLSVL.

The chain is built from TRBV7-3 and TRBJ2-5; no definite D call. V lost 0 bases to trimming and J lost 5 bases, with 7 bases between them. Germline CDR1 reads SGHTA; CDR2 reads FQGTGA. This CDR3 comprises 13 residues. DNA for the CDR3: TGTGCCAGCAGCTTAACGGCGCGGGAGACCCAGTACTTC. Protein sequence: CASSLTARETQYF. The complete variable domain, with remaining parts taken from reference TRBV7-3 and TRBJ2-5, reads GAGVSQTPSNKVTEKGKYVELRCDPISGHTALYWYRQSLGQGPEFLIYFQGTGAADDSGLPNDRFFAVRPEGSVSTLKIQRTERGDSAVYLCASSLTARETQYFGPGTRLLVL.

The rearrangement links TRBV5-1 to TRBJ2-1; no clear D. The CDR3 extends over 15 amino acids. CDR1 is SGHRS and CDR2 is YFSETQ in the germline V gene. V was pared by 0 bases and J by 5 bases, with 12 bases between. CDR3 protein: CASSLGSQNNNEQFF. CDR3 sequence (DNA): TGCGCCAGCAGCTTGGGGAGCCAGAACAACAATGAGCAGTTCTTC.

The rearrangement joins TRBV5-4 to TRBJ1-2; D perhaps matches TRBD1 (5 bases). Trimming pared 0 bases from V and 0 bases from J, leaving 9 bases between. The CDR3 contains 15 residues. The germline CDR1 and CDR2 sequences are SGHNT and YYREEE (reference sequence). CDR3: CASSLDPGPNYGYTF. For the CDR3, the DNA is TGTGCCAGCAGCTTGGATCCAGGGCCTAACTATGGCTACACCTTC.

The chain is built from TRBV6-5 and TRBJ2-1; 8 bases fit TRBD1. CDR3 size: 16 residues. V shed 4 bases and J 7 bases; nucleotides not matched to a gene: 12. Germline-derived CDR1 and CDR2 are MNHEY and SVGAGI. CDR3 sequence (DNA): TGTGCCAGCAGTTCCCCAGGGGGCGATGGAGGGAATGAGCAGTTCTTC. This gives the protein CASSSPGGDGGNEQFF.

This clone was counted between two and nine times. The rearrangement joins TRBV4-3 to TRBJ2-7; tentatively, D is TRBD1 (6 bases). Looked up from germline, CDR1 is LGHNA and CDR2 is YSLEER. Trimming removed 4 bases at V and 2 bases at J, with 9 bases between. The CDR3 consists of 13 residues. The CDR3 here is CASSLDRAYEQYF. Here the CDR3 DNA reads TGCGCCAGCAGCCTGGACAGAGCCTACGAGCAGTACTTC.

The chain links TRBV28 to TRBJ1-2; 8 bases are a match to TRBD1. The V gene end was trimmed by 5 bases and the J gene end by 7 bases; junction bases not matched to a gene: 12. CDR3 length: 15 residues. From germline, CDR1 is MDHEN and CDR2 SYDVKM. CDR3 residues: CASSLFHRGMGGYTF. In DNA, the CDR3 is TGTGCCAGCAGTCTTTTCCACAGGGGGATGGGTGGCTACACCTTC.

The rearrangement links TRBV7-9 to TRBJ1-2, with D maybe TRBD1 (5 bases). V gave up 0 bases and J gave up 5 bases, with 13 bases separating them. Germline V lookup: CDR1 SEHNR, CDR2 FQNEAQ (reference sequence). The CDR3 runs to 15 residues. CDR3 sequence reads: CASSLAFLPGYGYTF. The CDR3 DNA is TGTGCCAGCAGCTTAGCGTTTTTGCCAGGGTATGGCTACACCTTC.